A single T cell receptor (beta chain) is shown here with its context. Its antigen remains unknown. The data stem from a study of regulatory T cells in long-lasting Graves disease. For the study at large: Those with persistent Graves' disease had received antithyroid drugs for over 5 years with positive TSH receptor antibodies.

The study, taken as a whole, reports: Persistent Graves' patients showed less TCR diversity than newly diagnosed patients showed.

Investigators prepared the TCR beta libraries by applying iRepertoire HTBI primers and Arm-PCR of CDR3 regions. From the multiplex PCR reads, TCRdb called clonotypes with MiXCR, one entry per CDR3 protein. The repertoire holds around 460,000 distinct CDR3 sequences, approximately 23% seen once, with over 10% in the top ten. As to time point: persistent/refractory GD, antithyroid drugs over 5 years with positive TRAb. Scientists built the TCR library using RNA that was extracted from PBMCs. Patients all came to the study from an endocrinology department in Xi'an, China. As collected, the peripheral blood samples measured nine milliliters each and went into EDTA tubes. The V end lost 2 bases, the J end lost 3 bases, and 10 bases lay between the germline ends. Germline CDR1 and CDR2: GTSNPN and SVGIG (reference sequence). There are 13 residues in the CDR3.

The sample consisted of peripheral blood mononuclear cells (PBMCs), taken when the disease was refractory, from a patient treated with antithyroid drugs. This TCR came from a female donor with Graves disease. J is TRBJ2-5 and V is TRBV30; D may be TRBD2 (5 bases). CDR3 amino acids: CAWSMRVKETQYF. The CDR3 DNA is TGTGCCTGGAGTATGCGGGTAAAAGAGACCCAGTACTTC.